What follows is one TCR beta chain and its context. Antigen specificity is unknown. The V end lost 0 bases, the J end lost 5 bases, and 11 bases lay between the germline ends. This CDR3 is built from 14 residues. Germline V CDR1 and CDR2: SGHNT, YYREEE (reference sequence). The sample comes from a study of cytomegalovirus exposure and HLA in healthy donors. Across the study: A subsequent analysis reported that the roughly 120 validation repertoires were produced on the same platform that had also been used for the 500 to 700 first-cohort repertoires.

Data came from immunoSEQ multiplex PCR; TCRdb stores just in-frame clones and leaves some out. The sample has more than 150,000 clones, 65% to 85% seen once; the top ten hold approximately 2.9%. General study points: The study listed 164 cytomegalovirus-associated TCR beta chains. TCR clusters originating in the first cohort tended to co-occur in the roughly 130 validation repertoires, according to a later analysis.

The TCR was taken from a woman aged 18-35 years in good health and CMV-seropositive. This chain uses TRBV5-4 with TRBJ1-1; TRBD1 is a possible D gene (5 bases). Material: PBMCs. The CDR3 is CASSLAGAGTEAFF. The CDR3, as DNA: TGTGCCAGCAGCTTGGCTGGCGCAGGGACTGAAGCTTTCTTT.